The clone carrying this TCR beta chain occurred many times. Its specificity is not known. CDR1 is LGHNA, CDR2 YSLEER, per germline. V was pared by 1 base and J by 8 bases, with 3 bases of the junction left unmatched. The CDR3 spans 14 residues. On the day of bone marrow donation, the related graft donor provided peripheral blood. The entry originates in a study of T cells after posttransplantation cyclophosphamide. Whole-study results and caveats: Donor CD8+ memory clones often dominated recipient blood repertoires at later times. Skin or GI-infiltrating T cells shared few TRB sequences with blood.

Profiled with immunoSEQ multiplex PCR; TCRdb holds only in-frame clones, not every one. This sample has about 38,000 clones, each found more than once. Source material: PBMCs. This clonotype originated in a young man in good health and a related stem cell transplant donor. The chain links TRBV4-3 to TRBJ1-2, with TRBD1 identical over 11 bases. Here the CDR3 DNA reads TGCGCCAGCAGCCAAGGAGGGACAGGGGGAGGCTACACCTTC. Translated: CASSQGGTGGGYTF.